The 20 T cell receptor beta chains listed next were all sequenced from one sample in a study of control samples from healthy donors and cancer patients. Assay used: immunoSEQ multiplex PCR; TCRdb lists only in-frame clones, some missing. This sample yields around 52,000 clones, of which roughly 90% are seen a single time; roughly 0.9% belongs to the top ten. Sequenced sample: PBMCs. These TCRs come from a man in his thirties or forties with colorectal cancer.

The rearrangement uses TRBV2 and TRBJ2-7; 9 bases match TRBD1. Germline V gene sequence: CDR1 SNHLY, CDR2 FYNNEI. CDR3 length equals 16 residues. The trim removed 2 bases at V and 0 bases at J, leaving 5 bases unmatched. The CDR3 DNA sequence: TGTGCCAGCAGTGAAAGGACAGGGGCACTCTCCTACGAGCAGTACTTC. This codes for CASSERTGALSYEQYF.

This chain uses TRBV21-1 with TRBJ1-1; TRBD1, the table's D call, lacks a check against the DNA. TRBV21-1 is labeled a pseudogene. This CDR3 region has 16 residues. The CDR3 DNA is TGTGCCAGCAGCGAGGACAGGGGGGATTGTGGAACTGAAGCTTTCTTT. Translation: CASSEDRGDCGTEAFF.

This clone was seen once. J is TRBJ1-1 and V is TRBV6-5; D gene ambiguous. The CDR3 length is 13 residues. V lost 0 bases and J lost 5, with 7 bases in between. Germline-derived CDR1 and CDR2 are MNHEY and SVGAGI. DNA of the CDR3: TGTGCCAGCAGTTACTCGGAACAGACTGAAGCTTTCTTT. Encoded protein: CASSYSEQTEAFF.

This clone has only a few counts. The rearrangement joins TRBV3-1 (or the pseudogene TRBV3-2) to TRBJ2-3; D possibly corresponds to TRBD2 (5 bases). Germline V CDR1 and CDR2: LGHDT, YNNKEL (reference sequence). The ends were cut back, 0 bases at V and 8 bases at J, with 15 bases in the middle. This CDR3 has 15 amino acids. The CDR3, as DNA: TGTGCCAGCAGCCAAGATTCCGGACTCCCAGTTACGCAGTATTTT. This gives the protein CASSQDSGLPVTQYF.

The chain recombines TRBV4-3 with TRBJ2-3, with 7 bases that match TRBD2. With V trimmed by 1 base and J by 8 bases, 6 bases remained unmatched. Germline lookup yields CDR1 LGHNA and CDR2 YSLEER. CDR3 length: 14 residues. CDR3 amino acids: CASSQGRGEGTQYF. The CDR3 region has the DNA TGCGCCAGCAGCCAAGGACGGGGGGAAGGTACGCAGTATTTT.

This clone was observed a single time. The chain uses TRBV3-1 (or the pseudogene TRBV3-2) and TRBJ2-7; D uncertain. V was clipped by 1 base and J by 12 bases, with 10 bases between them. The V gene's germline CDR1 is LGHDT and CDR2 YNNKEL (reference sequence). There are 11 residues in the CDR3. The CDR3, as DNA: TGTGCCAGCAGCCAAGGAGGCGGCTGGTACTTC. This gives the protein CASSQGGGWYF.

This chain links TRBV3-1 (or the pseudogene TRBV3-2) with TRBJ2-7, with 7 positions matching TRBD1. CDR3 length equals 17 residues. Germline CDR1 is LGHDT and CDR2 is YNNKEL (reference sequence). The V segment lost 5 bases and the J segment 0 bases; nucleotides outside the gene matches: 13. In nucleotides, the CDR3 is TGTGCCAGCAGCGACAAAAGGACAGGCCTCATCTCCTACGAGCAGTACGTC. Encoded protein: CASSDKRTGLISYEQYV.

For the CDR3, the DNA is TGTGCCATCAGTGTTGGGACCACCTTCAACCCCGGGGAGCTGTTTTTT. Its protein is CAISVGTTFNPGELFF. This chain links TRBV10-3 with TRBJ2-2; the D gene could be TRBD1 or TRBD2 (5 bases each). This CDR3 has 16 amino acids. The V end lost 4 bases, the J end lost 6 bases, and 18 bases lay between the germline ends. The germline CDR1 and CDR2 sequences are ENHRY and SYGVKD.

The genes are TRBV5-6 and TRBJ2-7, with D perhaps assigned TRBD1 or TRBD2 (5 bases each). CDR1 SGHDT and CDR2 YYEEEE come from the germline V gene. The V end was cut by 2 bases, the J end by 3 bases, with 12 bases between. The CDR3 totals 14 residues. The CDR3 reads CASSFLGRYYEQYF. CDR3 DNA sequence: TGTGCCAGCAGCTTTCTGGGACGGTACTACGAGCAGTACTTC. Looking up the rest from reference TRBV5-6 and TRBJ2-7 gives the full variable domain: DAGVTQSPTHLIKTRGQQVTLRCSPKSGHDTVSWYQQALGQGPQFIFQYYEEEERQRGNFPDRFSGHQFPNYSSELNVNALLLGDSALYLCASSFLGRYYEQYFGPGTRLTVT.

The chain recombines TRBV6-5 with TRBJ2-7; D gene uncertain. CDR1 and CDR2 from the germline V gene are MNHEY and SVGAGI. The V end lost 9 bases, the J end lost 2 bases, and 14 bases lay between the germline ends. The CDR3 sequence is 13 residues long. The CDR3 protein is CASRVNSAYEQYV. The CDR3 region has the DNA TGTGCCAGTAGGGTTAATTCGGCCTACGAGCAGTACGTC.

By its share, this clone is medium-sized. This chain joins TRBV6-4 and TRBJ2-3, with 10 bases fitting TRBD2. After removal of 6 bases from V and 0 bases from J, the junction contained 6 bases not matched to a gene. The CDR3 contains 16 residues. Germline CDR1 MRHNA, CDR2 SNTAGT. CDR3 DNA: TGTGCCAGCAGCAATCTAGCGGGGGCCAGCACAGATACGCAGTATTTT. It codes for CASSNLAGASTDTQYF.

The V call is TRBV21-1, the J call TRBJ1-2; the DNA was not used to check the table's D call, TRBD1. TRBV21-1 is termed a pseudogene. The CDR3 runs 16 residues. The CDR3 is CASSKEARTAVYGYTF. As DNA, the CDR3 is TGTGCCAGCAGCAAAGAAGCCCGGACAGCGGTCTATGGCTACACCTTC.

This clone was recorded once. The chain's CDR3 is CASSLEGIRDEQFF. In nucleotides, the CDR3 is TGCGCCAGCAGCTTGGAAGGGATTAGGGATGAGCAGTTCTTC. The chain has TRBV5-1 and TRBJ2-1; D not certain. The CDR3 has 14 amino acids. CDR1 and CDR2 from the germline V gene are SGHRS and YFSETQ. V was pared by 0 bases and J by 8 bases, with 12 bases between.

The chain has TRBV24-1 and TRBJ2-7; D remains ambiguous. V shed 6 bases and J shed 7 bases, with 12 bases lying between them. The germline V gene has CDR1 KGHDR and CDR2 SFDVKD. CDR3 length: 12 residues. Here the CDR3 reads CATSRQVGEQYF. The CDR3 nucleotides are TGTGCCACCAGTAGGCAGGTAGGGGAGCAGTACTTC.

V gene TRBV7-8 combines with J gene TRBJ1-4, with TRBD1 matching 7 bases. The germline gives CDR1 SGHVS, CDR2 FQNEAQ. This CDR3 contains 17 residues. J was trimmed by 8 bases and V by 0 bases; bases with no gene match: 12. CDR3 nucleotides: TGTGCCAGCAGCTTAGCGCACGGGACAGCCTTTGGAGAAAAACTGTTTTTT. Encoded protein: CASSLAHGTAFGEKLFF.

The rearrangement links TRBV2 to TRBJ1-1; maybe TRBD1 (5 bases). The V end was cut by 3 bases, the J end by 1 base, with 12 bases between. Looked up from germline, CDR1 is SNHLY and CDR2 is FYNNEI. The CDR3 runs to 15 residues. CDR3 DNA sequence: TGTGCCAGCAGTGAGCGAACCGGACAGAACACTGAAGCTTTCTTT. Protein: CASSERTGQNTEAFF.

This chain joins TRBV18 and TRBJ2-3; the match to TRBD2 covers 11 bases. CDR1 and CDR2 (germline): KGHSH, LQKENI. The V and J ends lost 0 bases and 1 base, in that order; junction bases with no gene match: 6. This CDR3 is built from 18 residues. The CDR3 DNA follows: TGTGCCAGCTCACCACCGGCTAGCGGGGGGACGGGCACAGATACGCAGTATTTT. Translation gives CASSPPASGGTGTDTQYF.

The rearrangement links TRBV9 to TRBJ1-2; D is possibly TRBD1 (6 bases). This CDR3 contains 15 residues. The V and J ends lost 0 bases and 8 bases respectively, with 17 bases between them. Germline V gene sequence: CDR1 SGDLS, CDR2 YYNGEE. CDR3 sequence (DNA): TGTGCCAGCAGCGTAGGGGGTTCGGGGGGCGCAGGCTACACCTTC. Protein sequence: CASSVGGSGGAGYTF.

The chain combines TRBV7-9 with TRBJ1-1, with unresolved D. CDR1 SEHNR and CDR2 FQNEAQ come from the germline V gene (reference sequence). CDR3 length: 13 residues. Trimming shortened V by 5 bases and J by 1 base, and 8 bases separated the two germline ends. The CDR3 sequence is CASSALPNTEAFF. The CDR3 DNA reads as TGTGCCAGCAGCGCACTACCGAACACTGAAGCTTTCTTT. The full variable domain, its missing parts supplied by reference TRBV7-9 and TRBJ1-1, is DTGVSQNPRHKITKRGQNVTFRCDPISEHNRLYWYRQTLGQGPEFLTYFQNEAQLEKSRLLSDRFSAERPKGSFSTLEIQRTEQGDSAMYLCASSALPNTEAFFGQGTRLTVV.

The rearrangement links TRBV21-1 to TRBJ1-4. TRBV21-1 is classified as a pseudogene. The CDR3 covers 15 residues. The CDR3: CASSNALATNEKLFF. In nucleotides, the CDR3 is TGTGCCAGCAGCAATGCGCTCGCAACTAATGAAAAACTGTTTTTT.